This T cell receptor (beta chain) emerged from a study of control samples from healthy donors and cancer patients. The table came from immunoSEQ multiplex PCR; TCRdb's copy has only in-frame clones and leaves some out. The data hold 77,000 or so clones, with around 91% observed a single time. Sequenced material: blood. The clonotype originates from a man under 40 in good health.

In DNA, the CDR3 is TGTGCCAGCAGCGTCCGGACAGACACTGAAGCTTTCTTT. It codes for CASSVRTDTEAFF. V usage is TRBV9 and J usage is TRBJ1-1, with D possibly matching TRBD1 (6 bases). Trimming shortened V by 2 bases and J by 3 bases, and 8 bases separated the two germline ends. CDR1 is SGDLS, CDR2 YYNGEE, per germline. This CDR3 is 13 amino acids long.